Listed below are T cell receptor beta chains from one sample, sequenced in a study of blood T cell repertoires in COVID-19. The method was immunoSEQ multiplex PCR; TCRdb's version includes in-frame clones alone and lacks a portion of them. The sample lists about 50,000 clones, 80% to 90% occurring once. The specimen was peripheral blood. The receptors shown here come from a human donor in a cohort sampled during active COVID-19. CDR3s include the opening cysteine and the closing phenylalanine or tryptophan. The D gene is left open where the match is weak. Clone size is given for some rows only: seen once, a few or many times, or a class if the clone is expanded.

NA,TRBJ2-3,TRBV6-1,NA,CASSEGLGAGVDTQYF
NA,TRBJ2-1,TRBV29-1,TRBD2,CSVLREAPPNEQFF
NA,TRBJ1-5,TRBV27,TRBD1,CASSLSWTRGSNQPQHF
NA,TRBJ2-2,TRBV6-5,NA,CASTGEGRGTGELFF
NA,TRBJ2-7,TRBV10-1,NA,CASSEWIVGGQGYYEQYF
once,TRBJ2-3,TRBV7-2,NA,CASSLRVGGTDTQYF
NA,TRBJ2-7,TRBV28,TRBD1,CASSSNRGRSDTVPYEQYF
NA,TRBJ2-7,TRBV5-1,TRBD2,CASSSSPPGLAGGSLREQYF
NA,TRBJ2-5,TRBV30,NA,CAWRTSRESWETQYF
NA,TRBJ2-3,TRBV7-8,TRBD2,CASSLSGRADTQYF
NA,TRBJ1-1,TRBV3-1/TRBV3-2,TRBD1,CASSPRQGLRTEAFF
NA,TRBJ1-1,TRBV7-9,NA,CASSPGPGITEAFF
NA,TRBJ1-1,TRBV6-6,TRBD1,CASPKYRGSEAFF
NA,TRBJ2-1,TRBV3-1/TRBV3-2,NA,CASSPGIRRGAGAYNEQFF
NA,TRBJ2-3,TRBV27,NA,CASSLLIGEWDTQYF
NA,TRBJ2-5,TRBV7-2,NA,CASSSRHPQETQYF
NA,TRBJ2-1,TRBV4-1,NA,CASGTEYNEQFF
few,TRBJ2-7,TRBV5-1,NA,CASGPTEGYEQYF
few,TRBJ2-5,TRBV5-1,NA,CASSLLGTEETQYF
NA,TRBJ1-4,TRBV4-3,TRBD1,CASSLGQGSEKLFF
NA,TRBJ1-2,TRBV9,TRBD1,CASSATGDSMGGYTF
NA,TRBJ2-7,TRBV11-2,TRBD2,CASSAPGLNSYEQYF